This T cell receptor (beta chain) is drawn from a study of blood T cell repertoires in COVID-19. Overall study: Collection of acute and convalescent COVID-19 samples took place in the United States, Italy and Spain. The analysed material was cDNA or gDNA that came from T cells, B-cell-depleted T cells, or PBMCs.

This clone was recorded only once. Germline V gene lookup returns CDR1 SGDLS and CDR2 YYNGEE. This CDR3 region has 16 residues. V lost 0 bases, J lost 2 bases, and 12 bases lay in between. Original processing methods: Estimated nucleated cell counts came from reference gene primer amplification. Data came from immunoSEQ multiplex PCR; TCRdb stores just in-frame clones and leaves some out. V, J and clone size are taken as reported in that table, and D and trimming were inferred from the DNA itself. The data contain about 310,000 clones, more than 75% of them seen just once; the ten biggest clones take up 7.8%.

The sample comprised peripheral blood. The sequence came from a woman between 50 and 59 years old who had recovered from COVID-19. The genes are TRBV9 and TRBJ1-3; D is possibly TRBD1 (6 bases). The CDR3 nucleotides are TGTGCCAGCAGCGTAGTACCACAGGGCCCTGGAAACACCATATATTTT. It encodes CASSVVPQGPGNTIYF.